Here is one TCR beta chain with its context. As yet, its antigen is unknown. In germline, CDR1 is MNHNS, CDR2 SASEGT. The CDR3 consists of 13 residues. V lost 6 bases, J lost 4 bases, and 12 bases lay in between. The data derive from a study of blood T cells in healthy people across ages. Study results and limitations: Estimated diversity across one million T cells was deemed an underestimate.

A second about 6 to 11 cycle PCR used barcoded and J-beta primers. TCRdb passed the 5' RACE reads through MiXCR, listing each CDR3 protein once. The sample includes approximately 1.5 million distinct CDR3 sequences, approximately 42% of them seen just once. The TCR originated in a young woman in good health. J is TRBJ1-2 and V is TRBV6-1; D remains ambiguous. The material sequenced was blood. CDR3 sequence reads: CASRYGEVYGYTF. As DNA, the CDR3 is TGTGCCAGCAGGTATGGGGAGGTCTATGGCTACACCTTC.